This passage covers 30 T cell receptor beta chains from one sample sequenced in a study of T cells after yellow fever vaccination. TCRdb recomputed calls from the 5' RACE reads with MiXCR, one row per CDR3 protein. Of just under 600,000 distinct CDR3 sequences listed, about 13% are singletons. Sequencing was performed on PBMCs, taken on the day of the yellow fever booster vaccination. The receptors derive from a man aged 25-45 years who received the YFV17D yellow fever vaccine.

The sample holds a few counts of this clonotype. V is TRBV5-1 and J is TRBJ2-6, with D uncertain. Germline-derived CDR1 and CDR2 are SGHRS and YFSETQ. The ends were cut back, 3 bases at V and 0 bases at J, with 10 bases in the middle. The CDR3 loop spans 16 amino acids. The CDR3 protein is CASSSGPYSGANVLTF. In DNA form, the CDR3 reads TGCGCCAGCAGCTCCGGGCCCTACTCTGGGGCCAACGTCCTGACTTTC.

The CDR3 here is CASSVLEIYNEQFF. The CDR3 DNA sequence: TGCGCCAGCAGTGTTCTTGAGATCTACAATGAGCAGTTCTTC. The rearrangement uses TRBV10-2 and TRBJ2-1; D is unresolved. There are 14 residues in the CDR3. Trimming cost V 4 bases and J 3 bases, with 10 bases left between them. Germline CDR1 reads WSHSY; CDR2 reads SAAADI.

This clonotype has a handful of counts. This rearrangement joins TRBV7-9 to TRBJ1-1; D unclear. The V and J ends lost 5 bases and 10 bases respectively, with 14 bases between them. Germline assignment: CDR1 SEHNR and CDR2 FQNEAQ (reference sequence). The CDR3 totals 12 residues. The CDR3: CASSQQGVGAFF. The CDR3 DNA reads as TGTGCCAGCAGCCAGCAAGGCGTAGGAGCTTTCTTT.

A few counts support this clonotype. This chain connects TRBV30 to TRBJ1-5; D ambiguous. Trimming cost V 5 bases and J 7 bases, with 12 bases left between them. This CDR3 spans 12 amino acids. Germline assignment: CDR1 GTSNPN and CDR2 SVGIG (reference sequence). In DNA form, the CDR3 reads TGTGCCTGGGAGGGTGCCGGGCAGCCCCAGCATTTT. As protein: CAWEGAGQPQHF.

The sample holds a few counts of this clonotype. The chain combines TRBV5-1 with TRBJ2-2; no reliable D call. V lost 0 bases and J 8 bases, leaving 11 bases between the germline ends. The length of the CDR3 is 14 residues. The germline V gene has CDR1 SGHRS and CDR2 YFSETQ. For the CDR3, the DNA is TGCGCCAGCAGCTTGGACATGGCCTCGGGGGAGCTGTTTTTT. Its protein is CASSLDMASGELFF.

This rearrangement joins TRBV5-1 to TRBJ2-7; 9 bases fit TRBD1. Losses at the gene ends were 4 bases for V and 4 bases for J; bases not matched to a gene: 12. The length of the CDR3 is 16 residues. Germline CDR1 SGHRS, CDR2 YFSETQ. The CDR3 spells CASSHSPGTGPYEQYF. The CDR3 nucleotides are TGCGCCAGCAGCCACTCGCCCGGGACAGGGCCGTACGAGCAGTACTTC.

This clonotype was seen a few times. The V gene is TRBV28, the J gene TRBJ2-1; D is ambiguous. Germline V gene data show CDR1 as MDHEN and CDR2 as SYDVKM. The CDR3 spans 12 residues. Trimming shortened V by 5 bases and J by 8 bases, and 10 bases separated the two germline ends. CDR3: CASSPSRDEQFF. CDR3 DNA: TGTGCCAGCAGTCCCTCCCGGGATGAGCAGTTCTTC.

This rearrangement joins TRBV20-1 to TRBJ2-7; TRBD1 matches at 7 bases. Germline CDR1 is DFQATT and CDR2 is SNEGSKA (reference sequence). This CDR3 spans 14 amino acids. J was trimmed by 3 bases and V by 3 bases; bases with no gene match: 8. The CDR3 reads CSARSRWDSYEQYF. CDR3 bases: TGCAGTGCTAGGTCACGGTGGGACAGCTACGAGCAGTACTTC.

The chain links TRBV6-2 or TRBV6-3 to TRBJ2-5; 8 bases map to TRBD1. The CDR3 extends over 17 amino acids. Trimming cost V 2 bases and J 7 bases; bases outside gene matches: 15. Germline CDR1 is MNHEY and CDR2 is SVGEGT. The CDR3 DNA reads TGTGCCAGCAGTTACCCAAAGCCAGGGGGCCAGAGGGGGACCCAGTACTTC. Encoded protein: CASSYPKPGGQRGTQYF.

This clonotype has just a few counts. CDR3 loop: CSVSRQVEQFF. Here the CDR3 DNA reads TGCAGCGTTTCAAGACAGGTGGAGCAGTTCTTC. V usage is TRBV29-1 and J usage is TRBJ2-1; a possible D gene is TRBD1 (6 bases). CDR3 size: 11 residues. V lost 5 bases and J lost 10, with 12 bases in between. The germline V gene has CDR1 SQVTM and CDR2 ANQGSEA.

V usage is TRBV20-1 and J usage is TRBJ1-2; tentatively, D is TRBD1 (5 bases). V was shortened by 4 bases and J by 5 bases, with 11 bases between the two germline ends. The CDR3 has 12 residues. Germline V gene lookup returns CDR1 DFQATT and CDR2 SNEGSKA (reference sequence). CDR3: CSAMGDKYGYTF. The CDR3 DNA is TGCAGTGCTATGGGGGATAAGTATGGCTACACCTTC.

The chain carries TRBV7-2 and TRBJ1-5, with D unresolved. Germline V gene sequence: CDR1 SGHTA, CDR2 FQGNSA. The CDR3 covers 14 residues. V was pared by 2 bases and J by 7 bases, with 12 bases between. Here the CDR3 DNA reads TGTGCCAGCAGCTTAAGTCTCGGGCTGCAGCCCCAGCATTTT. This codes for CASSLSLGLQPQHF. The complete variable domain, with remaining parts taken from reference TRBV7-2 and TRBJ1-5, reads GAGVSQSPSNKVTEKGKDVELRCDPISGHTALYWYRQSLGQGLEFLIYFQGNSAPDKSGLPSDRFSAERTGGSVSTLTIQRTQQEDSAVYLCASSLSLGLQPQHFGDGTRLSIL.

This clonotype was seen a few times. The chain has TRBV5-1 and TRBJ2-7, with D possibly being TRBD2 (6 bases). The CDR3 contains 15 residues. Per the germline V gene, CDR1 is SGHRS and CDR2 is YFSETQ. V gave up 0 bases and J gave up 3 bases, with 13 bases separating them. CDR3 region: CASSLEEAGGYEQYF. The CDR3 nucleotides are TGCGCCAGCAGCTTGGAGGAAGCGGGCGGCTACGAGCAGTACTTC.

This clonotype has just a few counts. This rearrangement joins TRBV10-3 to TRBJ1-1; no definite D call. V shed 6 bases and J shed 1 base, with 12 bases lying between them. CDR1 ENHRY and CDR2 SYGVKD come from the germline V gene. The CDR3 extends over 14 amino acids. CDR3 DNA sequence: TGTGCCATCAGGTCAGTTGGCACGAACACTGAAGCTTTCTTT. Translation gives CAIRSVGTNTEAFF.

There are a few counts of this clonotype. CDR3 sequence reads: CASSGKTGQWTGEQFF. CDR3 in DNA: TGTGCCAGCAGTGGAAAGACGGGCCAATGGACGGGTGAGCAGTTCTTC. This sequence joins TRBV25-1 and TRBJ2-1; D remains unclear. The CDR3 loop spans 16 amino acids. The V end was cut by 4 bases, the J end by 9 bases, with 22 bases between. CDR1 is MGHDK, CDR2 SYGVNS, per germline.

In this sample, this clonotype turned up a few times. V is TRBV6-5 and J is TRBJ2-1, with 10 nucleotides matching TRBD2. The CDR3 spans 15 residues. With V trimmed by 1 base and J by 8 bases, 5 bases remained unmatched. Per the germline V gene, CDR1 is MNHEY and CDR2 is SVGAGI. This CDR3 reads CASSYLASGSYEQFF. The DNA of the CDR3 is TGTGCCAGCAGTTACTTGGCTAGCGGGAGCTATGAGCAGTTCTTC.

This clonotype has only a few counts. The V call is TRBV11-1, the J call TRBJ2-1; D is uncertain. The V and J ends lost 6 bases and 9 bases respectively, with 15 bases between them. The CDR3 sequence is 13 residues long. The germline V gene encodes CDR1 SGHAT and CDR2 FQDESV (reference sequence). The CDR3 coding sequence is TGTGCCAGCAGACGGACCGTCTCTGGTGAGCAGTTCTTC. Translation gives CASRRTVSGEQFF.

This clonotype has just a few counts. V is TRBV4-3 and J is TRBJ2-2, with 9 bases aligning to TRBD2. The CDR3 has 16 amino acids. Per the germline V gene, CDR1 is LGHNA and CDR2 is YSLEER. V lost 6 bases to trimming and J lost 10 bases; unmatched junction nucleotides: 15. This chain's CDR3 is CASSGRTSENSEELFF. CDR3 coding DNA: TGCGCCAGCAGTGGCAGGACTAGCGAGAACTCGGAGGAGCTGTTTTTT.

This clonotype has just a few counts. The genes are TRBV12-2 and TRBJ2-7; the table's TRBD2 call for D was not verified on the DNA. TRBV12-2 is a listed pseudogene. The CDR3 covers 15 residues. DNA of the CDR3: TGTGCAAGTCGCTTCTATAGCGGGACCCTCTACGAGCAGTACTTC. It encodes CASRFYSGTLYEQYF.

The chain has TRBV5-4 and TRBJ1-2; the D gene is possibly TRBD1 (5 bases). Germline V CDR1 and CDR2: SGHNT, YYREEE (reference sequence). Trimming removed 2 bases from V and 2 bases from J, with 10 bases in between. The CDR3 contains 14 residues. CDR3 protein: CASSFMTANYGYTF. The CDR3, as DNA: TGTGCCAGCAGCTTTATGACAGCGAACTATGGCTACACCTTC.

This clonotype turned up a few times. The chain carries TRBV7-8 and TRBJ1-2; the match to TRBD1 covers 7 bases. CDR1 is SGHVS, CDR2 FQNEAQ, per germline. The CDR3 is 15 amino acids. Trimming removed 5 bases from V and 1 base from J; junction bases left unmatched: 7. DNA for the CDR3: TGTGCCAGCAGCACGGGGACAGCGAATAACTATGGCTACACCTTC. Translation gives CASSTGTANNYGYTF. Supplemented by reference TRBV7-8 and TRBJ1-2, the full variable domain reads GAGVSQSPRYKVAKRGQDVALRCDPISGHVSLFWYQQALGQGPEFLTYFQNEAQLDKSGLPSDRFFAERPEGSVSTLKIQRTQQEDSAVYLCASSTGTANNYGYTFGSGTRLTVV.

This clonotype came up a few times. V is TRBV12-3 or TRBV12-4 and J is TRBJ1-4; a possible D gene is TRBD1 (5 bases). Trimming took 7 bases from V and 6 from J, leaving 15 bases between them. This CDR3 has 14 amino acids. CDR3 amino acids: CASKVRGGDEKLFF. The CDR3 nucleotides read TGTGCCAGCAAAGTACGGGGGGGGGATGAAAAACTGTTTTTT.

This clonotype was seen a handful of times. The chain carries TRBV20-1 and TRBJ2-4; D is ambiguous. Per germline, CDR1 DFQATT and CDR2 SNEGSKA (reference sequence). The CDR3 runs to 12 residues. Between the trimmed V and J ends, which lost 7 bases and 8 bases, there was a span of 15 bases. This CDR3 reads CSGVPGGDIQYF. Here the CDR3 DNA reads TGCAGTGGTGTGCCGGGTGGGGACATTCAGTACTTC.

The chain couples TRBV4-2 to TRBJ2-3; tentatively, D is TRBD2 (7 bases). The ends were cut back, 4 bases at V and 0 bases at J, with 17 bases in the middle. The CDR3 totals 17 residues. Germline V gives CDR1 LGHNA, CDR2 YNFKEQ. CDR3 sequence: CASSLLHRGGSTDTQYF. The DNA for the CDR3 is TGTGCCAGCAGCCTGCTCCATAGGGGGGGCAGCACAGATACGCAGTATTTT.

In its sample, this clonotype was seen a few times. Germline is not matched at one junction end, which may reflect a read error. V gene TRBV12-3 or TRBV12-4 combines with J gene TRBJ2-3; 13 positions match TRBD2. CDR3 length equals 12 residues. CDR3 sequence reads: CASSLATSGRQF. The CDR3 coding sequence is TGTGCCAGCAGTTTGGCGACTAGCGGGAGGCAATTT.

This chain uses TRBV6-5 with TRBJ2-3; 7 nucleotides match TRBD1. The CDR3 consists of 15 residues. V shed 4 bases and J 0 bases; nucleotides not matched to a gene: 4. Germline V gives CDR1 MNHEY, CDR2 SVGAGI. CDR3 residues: CASSSRGKSTDTQYF. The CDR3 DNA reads TGTGCCAGCAGTTCCAGGGGGAAAAGCACAGATACGCAGTATTTT.

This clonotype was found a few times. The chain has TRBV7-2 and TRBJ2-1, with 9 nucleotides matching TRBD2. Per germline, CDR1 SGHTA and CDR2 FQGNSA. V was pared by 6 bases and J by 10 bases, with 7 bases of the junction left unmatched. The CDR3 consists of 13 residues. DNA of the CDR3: TGTGCCAGCAGTAAGGATAGCGGGAGAGAGCAGTTCTTC. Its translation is CASSKDSGREQFF.

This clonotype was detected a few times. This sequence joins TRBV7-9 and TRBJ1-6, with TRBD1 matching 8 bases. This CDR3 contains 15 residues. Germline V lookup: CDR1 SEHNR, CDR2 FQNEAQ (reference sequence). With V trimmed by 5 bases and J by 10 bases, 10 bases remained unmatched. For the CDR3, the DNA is TGTGCCAGCAGCCAAGGACAGGGTGAAGTCTCACCCCTCCACTTT. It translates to CASSQGQGEVSPLHF.

The CDR3 DNA reads TGTGCCAGCAGTTCGGACGGATTCAGCTATGGCTACACCTTC. Translation: CASSSDGFSYGYTF. The chain has TRBV6-5 and TRBJ1-2; unclear D gene. The CDR3 sequence is 14 residues long. V was pared by 4 bases and J by 4 bases, with 13 bases between. CDR1 is MNHEY and CDR2 is SVGAGI in the germline V gene.

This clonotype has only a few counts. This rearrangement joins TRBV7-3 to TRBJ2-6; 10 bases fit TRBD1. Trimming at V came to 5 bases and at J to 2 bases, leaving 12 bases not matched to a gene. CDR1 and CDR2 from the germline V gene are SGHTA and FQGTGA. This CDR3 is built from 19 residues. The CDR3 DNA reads TGTGCCAGCAGCCCCTTACATCGGGACAGGGGCGCTGGGGCCAACGTCCTGACTTTC. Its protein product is CASSPLHRDRGAGANVLTF. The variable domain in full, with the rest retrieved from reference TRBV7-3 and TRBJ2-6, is GAGVSQTPSNKVTEKGKYVELRCDPISGHTALYWYRQSLGQGPEFLIYFQGTGAADDSGLPNDRFFAVRPEGSVSTLKIQRTERGDSAVYLCASSPLHRDRGAGANVLTFGAGSRLTVL.